A single sample is the source of the 26 T cell receptor beta chains below, sequenced in a study of Ad26.COV2.S vaccination and SARS-CoV-2 variants. TCRdb's table, derived via immunoSEQ multiplex PCR, lists solely in-frame clones and lacks some. The sample holds a few hundred thousand clones, roughly 80% seen once. Treatment: roughly 19 received Ad26.COV2.S at low or high dose, single or two shots; roughly 5 received placebo; per-sample allocation not given. After the first vaccine or placebo injection, samples were drawn on day 63. The input for sequencing was peripheral blood, taken in a trial of Ad26.COV2.S vaccine versus placebo. The source of these receptors is a person aged 18-60 years who received the Ad26.COV2.S COVID-19 vaccine or a placebo.

Only a few counts were recorded for this clone. V usage is TRBV7-3 and J usage is TRBJ2-1, with TRBD2 as a possible D gene (6 bases). The CDR3 runs to 15 residues. Trimming stripped 5 bases from V and 0 bases from J, with 11 bases between. Germline CDR1 reads SGHTA; CDR2 reads FQGTGA. This chain's CDR3 is CASSILAGSYNEQFF. For the CDR3, the DNA is TGTGCCAGCAGCATACTAGCAGGCTCCTACAATGAGCAGTTCTTC.

The rearrangement links TRBV7-2 to TRBJ2-3; D may correspond to TRBD1 or TRBD2 (6 bases each). The length of the CDR3 is 16 residues. The V end was cut by 2 bases, the J end by 2 bases, with 14 bases between. The V gene's germline CDR1 is SGHTA and CDR2 FQGNSA. CDR3 sequence reads: CASSLLAGHPTDTQYF. DNA of the CDR3: TGTGCCAGCAGCTTACTGGCGGGACACCCCACAGATACGCAGTATTTT.

The chain employs TRBV18 and TRBJ1-1; D not resolved. The CDR3 runs 15 residues. V was clipped by 6 bases and J by 0 bases, with 14 bases between them. Germline assignment: CDR1 KGHSH and CDR2 LQKENI. The CDR3 DNA is TGTGCCAGCTCCCCTACTACAGCGATGAACACTGAAGCTTTCTTT. Translated, it gives CASSPTTAMNTEAFF. Complete variable domain (other parts from reference TRBV18 and TRBJ1-1): NAGVMQNPRHLVRRRGQEARLRCSPMKGHSHVYWYRQLPEEGLKFMVYLQKENIIDESGMPKERFSAEFPKEGPSILRIQQVVRGDSAAYFCASSPTTAMNTEAFFGQGTRLTVV.

Turning to this clone: One junction end disagrees with the germline gene, perhaps due to a read error. The V gene is TRBV5-1, the J gene TRBJ2-5, with D tentatively TRBD1 (6 bases). Germline lookup yields CDR1 SGHRS and CDR2 YFSETQ. The CDR3 runs 14 residues. CDR3 sequence reads: CASSLGHSEGTQYF. CDR3 bases: TGCGCCAGCAGTTTGGGACATTCAGAGGGGACCCAGTACTTC.

V usage is TRBV19 and J usage is TRBJ2-7, with TRBD2 matching 7 bases. This CDR3 has 15 amino acids. Unmatched junction bases numbered 4, after V lost 2 bases and J lost 0 bases. From germline, CDR1 is LNHDA and CDR2 SQIVND (reference sequence). The CDR3 DNA sequence: TGTGCCAGTAGTATAATGGGCGGGAGCTCCTACGAGCAGTACTTC. Encoded protein: CASSIMGGSSYEQYF.

The V and J genes are TRBV7-9 and TRBJ1-1, with D possibly matching TRBD1 (5 bases). The CDR3 spans 16 residues. Per germline, CDR1 SEHNR and CDR2 FQNEAQ (reference sequence). Trimming took 5 bases from V and 5 from J, leaving 21 bases between them. The CDR3, as DNA: TGTGCCAGCAGCCGACCAGGGAGGTGGCGAGATACTGAAGCTTTCTTT. Translation: CASSRPGRWRDTEAFF.

The chain employs TRBV19 and TRBJ1-2; no clear D. The CDR3 extends over 14 amino acids. Deletions cut 4 bases from V and 5 bases from J, with 14 bases between. Germline CDR1 LNHDA, CDR2 SQIVND (reference sequence). CDR3 sequence (DNA): TGTGCCAGTAGTAGGGCGGATGATAATTATGGCTACACCTTC. Encoded protein: CASSRADDNYGYTF. Drawing the rest from reference TRBV19 and TRBJ1-2, the complete variable domain is DGGITQSPKYLFRKEGQNVTLSCEQNLNHDAMYWYRQDPGQGLRLIYYSQIVNDFQKGDIAEGYSVSREKKESFPLTVTSAQKNPTAFYLCASSRADDNYGYTFGSGTRLTVV.

A note on this clone: At the DNA level, this CDR3 is encoded by other sequences in the same sample as well. The CDR3 DNA is TGCAGTGCTAGTAAGCACACTGAAGCTTTCTTT. Amino acid sequence: CSASKHTEAFF. The chain couples TRBV20-1 to TRBJ1-1; D remains unclear. This CDR3 is built from 11 residues. Between the trimmed V and J ends, which lost 3 bases and 3 bases, there was a span of 5 bases. CDR1 and CDR2 (germline): DFQATT, SNEGSKA (reference sequence).

This rearrangement joins TRBV24-1 to TRBJ2-1, with D maybe TRBD1 (6 bases). The CDR3 is 13 amino acids. V lost 4 bases and J lost 9, with 12 bases in between. Germline V gives CDR1 KGHDR, CDR2 SFDVKD. The CDR3 DNA follows: TGTGCCACCAGTGACATACAGGGTGGTGAGCAGTTCTTC. It yields the protein CATSDIQGGEQFF.

This clone turned up a few times. This chain connects TRBV18 to TRBJ2-5; 9 bases map to TRBD1. The ends lost 6 bases at V and 6 bases at J; junction bases unmatched: 5. The CDR3 has 13 residues. In germline, CDR1 is KGHSH, CDR2 LQKENI. The CDR3 DNA reads as TGTGCCAGCTCGCTGGACAGGGGAAAGACCCAGTACTTC. Amino acids: CASSLDRGKTQYF.

J is TRBJ2-7 and V is TRBV6-2 or TRBV6-3; 12 bases map to TRBD1. The CDR3 spans 14 residues. V was clipped by 4 bases and J by 5 bases; unmatched bases: 3. CDR1 is MNHEY and CDR2 is SVGEGT in the germline V gene. The CDR3 reads CASSWDRGLDEQYF. The DNA of the CDR3 is TGTGCCAGCAGTTGGGACAGGGGGCTCGACGAGCAGTACTTC.

The chain recombines TRBV7-9 with TRBJ2-1; D is unresolved. Germline CDR1 is SEHNR and CDR2 is FQNEAQ (reference sequence). The CDR3 is 14 residues long. V lost 10 bases and J 6 bases, leaving 19 bases between the germline ends. The CDR3 is CATTKVQNGNEQFF. The CDR3 nucleotides are TGTGCCACCACGAAGGTACAGAACGGCAATGAGCAGTTCTTC.

The V gene is TRBV15, the J gene TRBJ2-1; D is undetermined. Germline lookup yields CDR1 LNHNV and CDR2 YYDKDF (reference sequence). V was pared by 0 bases and J by 8 bases, with 11 bases between. CDR3 length: 14 residues. The CDR3 protein is CATSRDGRVHEQFF. CDR3 nucleotide sequence: TGTGCCACCAGCAGAGATGGAAGGGTCCATGAGCAGTTCTTC. Drawing the rest from reference TRBV15 and TRBJ2-1, the complete variable domain is DAMVIQNPRYQVTQFGKPVTLSCSQTLNHNVMYWYQQKSSQAPKLLFHYYDKDFNNEADTPDNFQSRRPNTSFCFLDIRSPGLGDTAMYLCATSRDGRVHEQFFGPGTRLTVL.

This sequence joins TRBV2 and TRBJ2-2, with D uncertain. Germline-derived CDR1 and CDR2 are SNHLY and FYNNEI. Trimming stripped 10 bases from V and 0 bases from J, with 9 bases between. The CDR3 length is 13 residues. CDR3 bases: TGTGCCAACCTTGGACCGAACACCGGGGAGCTGTTTTTT. This sequence encodes CANLGPNTGELFF.

This rearrangement joins TRBV5-6 to TRBJ2-6; 10 bases are a match to TRBD1. V was clipped by 5 bases and J by 3 bases; unmatched bases: 8. Germline CDR1 is SGHDT and CDR2 is YYEEEE. The CDR3 is made up of 17 amino acids. This CDR3 reads CASRGGTGVIGANVLTF. The CDR3 DNA is TGTGCCAGCAGGGGAGGGACAGGGGTTATTGGGGCCAACGTCCTGACTTTC.

V usage is TRBV2 and J usage is TRBJ2-7; D may be TRBD2 (5 bases). Germline lookup yields CDR1 SNHLY and CDR2 FYNNEI. This CDR3 has 15 amino acids. The V end lost 5 bases, the J end lost 0 bases, and 14 bases lay between the germline ends. CDR3 sequence (DNA): TGTGCCAGCAGTCTTTGGACCGGAGGCTCCTACGAGCAGTACTTC. Protein: CASSLWTGGSYEQYF.

The chain couples TRBV7-9 to TRBJ2-5; tentative D call: TRBD1 (6 bases). This CDR3 comprises 13 residues. With 4 bases removed from V and 5 bases from J, the gap between germline ends came to 11 bases. CDR1 SEHNR and CDR2 FQNEAQ come from the germline V gene (reference sequence). CDR3 DNA sequence: TGTGCCAGCAGCTCTCACAGGGAGGAGACCCAGTACTTC. Residues: CASSSHREETQYF.

The chain couples TRBV24-1 to TRBJ2-5; 9 bases are a match to TRBD1. With 3 bases clipped from V and 5 bases from J, the junction kept 3 bases outside the gene matches. This CDR3 spans 14 amino acids. The germline CDR1 and CDR2 sequences are KGHDR and SFDVKD. The CDR3: CATSDTGGRETQYF. The CDR3, as DNA: TGTGCCACCAGTGATACAGGGGGCCGGGAGACCCAGTACTTC.

The rearrangement links TRBV9 to TRBJ1-2; 9 nucleotides align to TRBD1. Germline loops: CDR1 SGDLS, CDR2 YYNGEE. J was trimmed by 2 bases and V by 4 bases; bases with no gene match: 6. This CDR3 spans 15 amino acids. CDR3 sequence (DNA): TGTGCCAGCAGCACGGGGACAGGGTTGAACTATGGCTACACCTTC. This translates into CASSTGTGLNYGYTF.

CDR3 in amino acids: CASSLNSHPGEQYF. CDR3 DNA sequence: TGTGCCAGCAGCCTCAATAGCCACCCGGGGGAGCAGTACTTC. The chain has TRBV7-8 and TRBJ2-7; tentatively, D is TRBD2 (5 bases). The CDR3 has 14 residues. V gave up 5 bases and J gave up 7 bases, with 18 bases separating them. Germline assignment: CDR1 SGHVS and CDR2 FQNEAQ.

The J gene is TRBJ1-5, the V gene TRBV2, with TRBD1 identical over 7 bases. The CDR3 contains 15 residues. V lost 5 bases and J lost 0; bases outside the gene matches: 4. Germline V gives CDR1 SNHLY, CDR2 FYNNEI. This chain's CDR3 is CASSRDSHSNQPQHF. CDR3 nucleotides: TGTGCCAGCAGTAGGGACAGCCATAGCAATCAGCCCCAGCATTTT. The variable domain in full, completed from reference TRBV2 and TRBJ1-5, reads EPEVTQTPSHQVTQMGQEVILRCVPISNHLYFYWYRQILGQKVEFLVSFYNNEISEKSEIFDDQFSVERPDGSNFTLKIRSTKLEDSAMYFCASSRDSHSNQPQHFGDGTRLSIL.

The chain uses TRBV11-2 and TRBJ1-1, with unresolved D. Trimming left V 6 bases short and J 3 bases short, with 8 bases between. The CDR3 is made up of 12 amino acids. Looked up from germline, CDR1 is SGHAT and CDR2 is FQNNGV. The DNA of the CDR3 is TGTGCCAGCAGAGTGGGTTACACTGAAGCTTTCTTT. It encodes CASRVGYTEAFF.

The rearrangement joins TRBV6-5 to TRBJ1-1; D gene uncertain. In germline, CDR1 is MNHEY, CDR2 SVGAGI. V shed 2 bases and J shed 5 bases, with 9 bases lying between them. The CDR3 is 13 residues long. CDR3 sequence: CASSYVFWTEAFF. The CDR3 bases are TGTGCCAGCAGTTACGTTTTTTGGACTGAAGCTTTCTTT.

This chain joins TRBV15 and TRBJ2-5, with D perhaps TRBD1 or TRBD2 (5 bases each). Trimming removed 2 bases from V and 4 bases from J, with 11 bases in between. The CDR3 loop spans 14 amino acids. Germline V gene data show CDR1 as LNHNV and CDR2 as YYDKDF (reference sequence). The CDR3 loop reads CATSRQGGSETQYF. The CDR3 nucleotides read TGTGCCACCAGCAGACAGGGCGGGTCAGAGACCCAGTACTTC.

This clone was seen repeatedly, ten times or more. This chain uses TRBV6-2 or TRBV6-3 with TRBJ2-3, with TRBD2 matching over 13 bases. The CDR3 extends over 16 amino acids. CDR1 is MNHEY, CDR2 SVGEGT, per germline. V gave up 5 bases and J gave up 3 bases; unmatched junction bases: 5. The CDR3 sequence is CASSRLAGGGTDTQYF. In nucleotides, the CDR3 is TGTGCCAGCAGTCGACTAGCGGGGGGTGGGACAGATACGCAGTATTTT.

The DNA for the CDR3 is TGTGCCAGCAGTGAGCCCCCAAGGTGGGAGCAGTTCTTC. This sequence encodes CASSEPPRWEQFF. The chain carries TRBV6-1 and TRBJ2-1; no definite D call. Germline CDR1 reads MNHNS; CDR2 reads SASEGT. The CDR3 is made up of 13 amino acids. The V and J ends lost 3 bases and 10 bases respectively, with 13 bases between them.